This T cell receptor beta chain was recorded in a study of cytomegalovirus exposure and HLA in healthy donors. Study-level information: Some 77 million unique TCRs from HLA-typed donors were held in an early release of data. General observations from the study: In an earlier analysis, most TCR beta V segments were productive about 87% or about 30% of the time. Among TCR beta chains of equal frequency, HLA-associated ones were more clonally expanded in a later analysis. The authors assumed roughly uniform sequencing depth across donors for presence/absence analyses.

The length of the CDR3 is 15 residues. CDR1 is KGHSH, CDR2 LQKENI, per germline. The V end lost 3 bases, the J end lost 7 bases, and 15 bases lay between the germline ends. Only one count was recorded for this clone. No antigen is known for it. The PCR had 60 Vbeta and 13 Jbeta primers. Profiled with immunoSEQ multiplex PCR; TCRdb holds only in-frame clones, not every one. This table has just under 70,000 clones, 75% to 90% appearing once. V and J are TRBV18 and TRBJ1-4, with D possibly being TRBD1 (5 bases). Material for sequencing was PBMCs. The clonotype was recovered from a human donor in good health. The CDR3 coding sequence is TGTGCCAGCTCACCGCTTGGTTCCAGGGCTGAAAAACTGTTTTTT. Residues: CASSPLGSRAEKLFF.